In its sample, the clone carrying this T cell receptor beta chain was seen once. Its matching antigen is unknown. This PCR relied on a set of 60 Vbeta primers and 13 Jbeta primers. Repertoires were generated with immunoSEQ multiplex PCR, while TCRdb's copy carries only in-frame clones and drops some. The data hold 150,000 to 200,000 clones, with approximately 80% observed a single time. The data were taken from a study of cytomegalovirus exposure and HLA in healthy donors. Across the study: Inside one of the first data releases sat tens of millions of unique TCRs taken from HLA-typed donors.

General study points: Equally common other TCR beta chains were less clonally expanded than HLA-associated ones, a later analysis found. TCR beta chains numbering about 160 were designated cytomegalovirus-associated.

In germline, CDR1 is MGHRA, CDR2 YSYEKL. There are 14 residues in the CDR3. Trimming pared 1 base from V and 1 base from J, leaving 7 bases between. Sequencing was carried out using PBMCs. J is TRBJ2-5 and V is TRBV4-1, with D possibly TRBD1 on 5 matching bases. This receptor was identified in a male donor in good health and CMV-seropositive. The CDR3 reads CASSQGQLQETQYF. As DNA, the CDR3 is TGCGCCAGCAGCCAAGGACAGCTCCAAGAGACCCAGTACTTC.